These T cell receptor beta chains were read from a single sample in a study of blood T cell repertoires in COVID-19. Measured with immunoSEQ multiplex PCR; TCRdb has only the in-frame clones, and not every one. The sample consists of roughly 240,000 clones, 86% of them appearing once. The sequenced material came from peripheral blood. The source of these receptors is a young man with active or convalescent COVID-19. Each CDR3 is given with its conserved first and last residue. The D gene is left open where the match is weak. Clone size, where shown, is once, few, many, or a class for clones that have expanded.

clone size | J gene | V gene | D gene | CDR3 length | CDR3 protein | CDR3 DNA
. | TRBJ2-1 | TRBV5-6 | TRBD1 | 17 | CASSRRQGGSFYNEQFF | TGTGCCAGCAGCCGACGACAGGGGGGGTCTTTCTACAATGAGCAGTTCTTC
. | TRBJ1-5 | TRBV28 | TRBD1 | 14 | CASSIGQGNQPQHF | TGTGCCAGCAGTATCGGACAGGGTAATCAGCCCCAGCATTTT
. | TRBJ2-1 | TRBV6-1 | . | 14 | CASSENSFYNEQFF | TGTGCCAGCAGTGAAAACAGTTTCTACAATGAGCAGTTCTTC
. | TRBJ1-2 | TRBV6-5 | TRBD1 | 13 | CASSRQGNYGYTF | TGTGCCAGCAGCCGACAGGGGAACTATGGCTACACCTTC
few | TRBJ2-7 | TRBV6-2/TRBV6-3 | . | 17 | CASSYPRGAGLSYEQYF | TGTGCCAGCAGTTACCCGAGGGGAGCGGGCCTCTCCTACGAGCAGTACTTC
. | TRBJ2-5 | TRBV18 | . | 12 | CASASAGETQYF | TGTGCCAGCGCGTCAGCGGGCGAGACCCAGTACTTC
. | TRBJ2-2 | TRBV4-1 | . | 17 | CASSQIDMGLNTGGLFF | TGCGCCAGCAGCCAGATTGATATGGGACTCAACACCGGAGGGCTGTTTTTT
few | TRBJ2-5 | TRBV13 | . | 13 | CASSRGQQETQYF | TGTGCCAGCAGCCGGGGACAACAAGAGACCCAGTACTTC
. | TRBJ2-7 | TRBV5-6 | . | 12 | CASSYRTAQQYF | TGTGCCAGCAGTTACCGGACAGCCCAGCAGTACTTC
. | TRBJ2-3 | TRBV5-4 | TRBD2 | 17 | CASSFIAGRGDTDTQYF | TGTGCCAGCAGCTTTATAGCGGGACGGGGGGACACAGATACGCAGTATTTT
once | TRBJ2-7 | TRBV28 | . | 11 | CASSFAYEQYF | TGTGCCAGCAGTTTCGCCTACGAGCAGTACTTC
. | TRBJ2-1 | TRBV24-1 | . | 14 | CATKGNSGDNEQFF | TGTGCCACCAAAGGTAATAGCGGAGACAATGAGCAGTTCTTC
. | TRBJ2-1 | TRBV19 | . | 15 | CASSNPNSAPYEQFF | TGTGCCAGTAGTAACCCCAACTCTGCCCCCTATGAGCAGTTCTTC
once | TRBJ2-2 | TRBV7-2 | . | 15 | CASSLFSGNTGELFF | TGTGCCAGCAGCTTATTTAGCGGCAACACCGGGGAGCTGTTTTTT
. | TRBJ2-7 | TRBV13 | TRBD1 | 14 | CASSSSDRGYEQYF | TGTGCCAGCAGCTCCTCGGACAGGGGCTACGAGCAGTACTTC
. | TRBJ2-1 | TRBV25-1 | . | 11 | CASSESLDQFF | TGTGCCAGCAGTGAATCCCTAGATCAGTTCTTC
once | TRBJ2-7 | TRBV11-1 | . | 15 | CASSPQQGNSYEQYF | TGTGCCAGCAGCCCCCAGCAGGGTAACTCCTACGAGCAGTACTTC
. | TRBJ1-1 | TRBV28 | . | 13 | CASSSTPNTEAFF | TGTGCCAGCAGTAGTACACCGAACACTGAAGCTTTCTTT
. | TRBJ2-3 | TRBV7-2 | TRBD2 | 15 | CASSPPSGSGDTQYF | TGTGCCAGCAGCCCACCTAGCGGGAGTGGAGATACGCAGTATTTT
. | TRBJ2-5 | TRBV5-1 | . | 14 | CASSTGQPTETQYF | TGCGCCAGCAGCACGGGACAACCAACAGAGACCCAGTACTTC
. | TRBJ2-3 | TRBV27 | . | 14 | CASGGTSATDTQYF | TGTGCCAGCGGTGGGACTTCTGCGACAGATACGCAGTATTTT
. | TRBJ2-7 | TRBV1 | . | 11 | CTGGTFYEQYF | TGCACCGGGGGGACCTTCTACGAGCAGTACTTC
once | TRBJ2-5 | TRBV30 | . | 13 | CAWSVGGQETQYF | TGTGCCTGGAGTGTGGGGGGACAAGAGACCCAGTACTTC
few | TRBJ1-1 | TRBV12-3/TRBV12-4 | TRBD1 | 12 | CASRLGTGTAFF | TGTGCCAGCAGACTCGGGACAGGGACGGCTTTCTTT
. | TRBJ2-7 | TRBV5-1 | TRBD2 | 16 | CASSPNPASGAYEQYF | TGCGCCAGCAGCCCGAATCCGGCGAGCGGGGCCTACGAGCAGTACTTC
. | TRBJ2-7 | TRBV14 | . | 14 | CASSQDSFVHEQYF | TGTGCCAGCAGCCAAGATAGTTTCGTCCACGAGCAGTACTTC
. | TRBJ1-4 | TRBV18 | TRBD1 | 14 | CASSEGQGSEKLFF | TGTGCCAGCTCGGAGGGACAGGGCAGTGAAAAACTGTTTTTT
. | TRBJ2-5 | TRBV29-1 | . | 14 | CSVELSERQETQYF | TGCAGCGTTGAGTTATCCGAGCGGCAAGAGACCCAGTACTTC
few | TRBJ2-1 | TRBV7-3 | . | 13 | CASSYLGYNEQFF | TGTGCCAGCAGCTATCTCGGCTACAATGAGCAGTTCTTC
. | TRBJ1-2 | TRBV2 | . | 13 | CASSEAVYYGYTF | TGTGCCAGCAGTGAAGCCGTCTACTATGGCTACACCTTC
. | TRBJ2-5 | TRBV29-1 | TRBD2 | 13 | CSAGTSGQETQYF | TGCAGCGCCGGGACTAGCGGCCAAGAGACCCAGTACTTC
. | TRBJ1-1 | TRBV5-4 | TRBD1 | 15 | CASSPRDSYTLEAFF | TGTGCCAGCAGCCCACGGGACAGCTACACACTTGAAGCTTTCTTT
. | TRBJ1-3 | TRBV5-6 | TRBD1 | 14 | CASRGQTSGNTIYF | TGTGCCAGCAGGGGACAGACCTCTGGAAACACCATATATTTT
. | TRBJ1-6 | TRBV5-1 | . | 14 | CASSFTAVNSPLHF | TGCGCCAGCAGCTTTACCGCAGTTAATTCACCCCTCCACTTT
. | TRBJ1-1 | TRBV19 | TRBD1 | 15 | CASNLRGGAGAEAFF | TGTGCCAGTAATCTTAGAGGGGGCGCCGGTGCTGAAGCTTTCTTT
few | TRBJ1-1 | TRBV11-2 | . | 14 | CASSRRPGNTEAFF | TGTGCCAGCAGCCGGCGACCAGGGAACACTGAAGCTTTCTTT
. | TRBJ2-3 | TRBV2 | . | 16 | CASREGQLLYTDTQYF | TGTGCCAGCAGGGAGGGACAGCTCCTATACACAGATACGCAGTATTTT
. | TRBJ2-5 | TRBV6-5 | . | 12 | CASSYTGETQYF | TGTGCCAGCAGTTATACAGGGGAGACCCAGTACTTC
. | TRBJ2-7 | TRBV11-3 | . | 15 | CASSYHQLRDYEQYF | TGTGCCAGCAGCTACCACCAACTAAGAGATTACGAGCAGTACTTC
. | TRBJ1-4 | TRBV2 | TRBD1 | 15 | CASNPWRDRGEKLFF | TGTGCCAGCAATCCTTGGCGGGACAGGGGTGAAAAACTGTTTTTT
once | TRBJ1-1 | TRBV19 | . | 15 | CASSWLGGVNTEAFF | TGTGCCAGTAGTTGGCTAGGGGGGGTGAACACTGAAGCTTTCTTT
. | TRBJ1-2 | TRBV2 | TRBD1 | 13 | CASSDDRGLGYTF | TGTGCCAGCAGCGATGACAGGGGGCTAGGCTACACCTTC
. | TRBJ2-1 | TRBV5-6 | . | 19 | CASSFRSSVVAGTYNEQFF | TGTGCCAGCAGCTTTCGAAGTTCGGTCGTAGCAGGGACCTACAATGAGCAGTTCTTC
. | TRBJ1-1 | TRBV12-3/TRBV12-4 | . | 13 | CASSLSGSTEAFF | TGTGCCAGCAGTTTATCAGGAAGCACTGAAGCTTTCTTT
. | TRBJ2-7 | TRBV4-3 | . | 14 | CASSQDRGSPEQYF | TGCGCCAGCAGCCAAGATAGAGGCAGTCCCGAGCAGTACTTC
. | TRBJ2-2 | TRBV30 | TRBD1 | 14 | CALTGTGLPGELFF | TGTGCCTTAACCGGGACAGGGCTCCCCGGGGAGCTGTTTTTT
. | TRBJ1-1 | TRBV2 | . | 11 | CARDKKPEAFF | TGTGCCAGGGACAAGAAGCCGGAAGCTTTCTTT
once | TRBJ1-4 | TRBV28 | . | 12 | CASSFQYEKLFF | TGTGCCAGCAGTTTTCAGTATGAAAAACTGTTTTTT
. | TRBJ2-7 | TRBV9 | TRBD2 | 13 | CASSRAGGSEQYF | TGTGCCAGCAGCCGAGCGGGAGGGTCCGAGCAGTACTTC
. | TRBJ1-6 | TRBV10-3 | . | 14 | CAISDSTAYSPLHF | TGTGCCATCAGTGACTCGACAGCTTATTCACCCCTCCACTTT
. | TRBJ1-5 | TRBV15 | . | 15 | CATSRDTGKGQPQHF | TGTGCCACCAGCAGAGATACAGGGAAGGGTCAGCCCCAGCATTTT
. | TRBJ2-5 | TRBV30 | . | 14 | CAWTFGGLGETQYF | TGTGCCTGGACTTTCGGGGGGCTAGGGGAGACCCAGTACTTC
. | TRBJ1-5 | TRBV2 | . | 12 | CASNERGQPQHF | TGTGCCAGCAACGAACGGGGGCAGCCCCAGCATTTT
. | TRBJ1-2 | TRBV30 | . | 14 | CAWSAQGRLYGYTF | TGTGCCTGGAGTGCTCAGGGCCGCCTCTATGGCTACACCTTC
few | TRBJ2-1 | TRBV6-2/TRBV6-3 | TRBD2 | 15 | CASSNRLAGVGEQFF | TGTGCCAGCAGTAACAGACTAGCGGGAGTCGGAGAGCAGTTCTTC
. | TRBJ2-5 | TRBV7-6 | . | 13 | CASSLVEGETQYF | TGTGCCAGCAGCTTAGTTGAGGGAGAGACCCAGTACTTC
once | TRBJ2-7 | TRBV5-5 | . | 16 | CASSLAVGGALYEQYF | TGTGCCAGCAGCTTGGCGGTCGGCGGAGCGCTCTACGAGCAGTACTTC
. | TRBJ2-2 | TRBV10-3 | . | 15 | CAISMTVQITGELFF | TGTGCCATCTCGATGACGGTACAGATAACCGGGGAGCTGTTTTTT
once | TRBJ2-5 | TRBV19 | TRBD1 | 13 | CASSRAGGETQYF | TGTGCCAGTAGTAGGGCAGGGGGAGAGACCCAGTACTTC